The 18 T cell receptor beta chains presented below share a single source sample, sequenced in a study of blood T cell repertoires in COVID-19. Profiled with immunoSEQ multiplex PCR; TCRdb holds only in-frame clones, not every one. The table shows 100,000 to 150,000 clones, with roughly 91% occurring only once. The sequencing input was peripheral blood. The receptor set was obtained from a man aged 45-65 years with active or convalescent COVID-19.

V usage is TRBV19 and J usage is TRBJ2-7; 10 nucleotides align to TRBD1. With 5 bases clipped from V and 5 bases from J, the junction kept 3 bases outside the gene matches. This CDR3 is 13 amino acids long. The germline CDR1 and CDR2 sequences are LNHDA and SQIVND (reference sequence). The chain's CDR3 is CASSSGTGDEQYF. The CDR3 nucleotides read TGTGCCAGTAGTTCAGGGACAGGGGACGAGCAGTACTTC.

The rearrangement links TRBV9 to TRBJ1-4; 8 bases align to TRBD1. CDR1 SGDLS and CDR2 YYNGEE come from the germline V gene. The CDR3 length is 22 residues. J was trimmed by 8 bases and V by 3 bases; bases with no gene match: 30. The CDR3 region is CASSGIRDRRLFEATKKEKLFF. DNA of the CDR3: TGTGCCAGCAGCGGAATCCGGGACAGGAGGCTTTTCGAGGCTACCAAAAAAGAAAAACTGTTTTTT.

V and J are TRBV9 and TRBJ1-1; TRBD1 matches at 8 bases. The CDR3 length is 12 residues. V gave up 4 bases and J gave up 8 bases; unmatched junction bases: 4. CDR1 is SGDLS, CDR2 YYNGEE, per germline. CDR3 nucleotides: TGTGCCAGCAGCCCCCGGACAGGGGAAGCTTTCTTT. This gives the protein CASSPRTGEAFF.

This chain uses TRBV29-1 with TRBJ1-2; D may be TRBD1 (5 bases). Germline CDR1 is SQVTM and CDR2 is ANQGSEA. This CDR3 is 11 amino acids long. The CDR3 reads CSVIQGQGYTF. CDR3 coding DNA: TGCAGTGTAATCCAGGGCCAAGGCTACACCTTC.

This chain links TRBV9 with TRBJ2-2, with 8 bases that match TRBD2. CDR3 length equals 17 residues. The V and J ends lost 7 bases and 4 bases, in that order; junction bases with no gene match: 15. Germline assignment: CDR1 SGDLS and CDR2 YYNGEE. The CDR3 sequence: CASHPDGRATFTGELFF. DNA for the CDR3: TGTGCCAGCCACCCGGACGGGAGGGCCACTTTCACCGGGGAGCTGTTTTTT.

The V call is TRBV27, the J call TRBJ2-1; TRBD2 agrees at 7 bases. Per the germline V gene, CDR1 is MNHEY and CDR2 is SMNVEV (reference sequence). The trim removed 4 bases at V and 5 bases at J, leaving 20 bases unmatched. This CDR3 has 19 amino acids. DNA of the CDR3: TGTGCCAGCAGTTCATACCTAGCGATGATGGGGGGAGGGCACAATGAGCAGTTCTTC. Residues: CASSSYLAMMGGGHNEQFF.

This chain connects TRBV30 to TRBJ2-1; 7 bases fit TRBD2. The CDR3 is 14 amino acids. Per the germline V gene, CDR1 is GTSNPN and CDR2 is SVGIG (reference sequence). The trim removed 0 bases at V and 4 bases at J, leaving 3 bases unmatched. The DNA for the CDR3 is TGTGCCTGGAGTGTTGGCGGGGGATACAATGAGCAGTTCTTC. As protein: CAWSVGGGYNEQFF.

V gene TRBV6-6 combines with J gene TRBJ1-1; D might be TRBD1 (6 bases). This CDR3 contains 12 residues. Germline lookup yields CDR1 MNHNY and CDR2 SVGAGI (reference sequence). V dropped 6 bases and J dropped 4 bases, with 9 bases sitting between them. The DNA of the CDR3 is TGTGCCAGCAGGCAACAGGGCACTGAAGCTTTCTTT. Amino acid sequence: CASRQQGTEAFF.

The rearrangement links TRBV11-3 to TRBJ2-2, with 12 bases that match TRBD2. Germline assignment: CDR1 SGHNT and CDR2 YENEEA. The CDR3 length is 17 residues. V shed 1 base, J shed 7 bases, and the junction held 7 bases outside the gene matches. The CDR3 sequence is CASSLAPGLAGVGELFF. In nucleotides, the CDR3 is TGTGCCAGCAGCTTAGCTCCGGGACTAGCGGGTGTCGGGGAGCTGTTTTTT.

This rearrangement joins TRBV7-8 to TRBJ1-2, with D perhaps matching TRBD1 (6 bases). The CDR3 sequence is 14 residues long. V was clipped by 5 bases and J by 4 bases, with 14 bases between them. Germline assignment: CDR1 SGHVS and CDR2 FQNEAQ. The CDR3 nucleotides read TGTGCCAGCAGCCCAACAGGGCAGATCTATGGCTACACCTTC. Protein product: CASSPTGQIYGYTF.

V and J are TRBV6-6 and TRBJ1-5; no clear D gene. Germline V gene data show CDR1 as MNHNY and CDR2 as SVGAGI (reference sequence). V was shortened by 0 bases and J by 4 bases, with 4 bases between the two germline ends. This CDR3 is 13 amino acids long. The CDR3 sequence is CASSYSQNQPQHF. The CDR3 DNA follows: TGTGCCAGCAGTTACTCCCAGAATCAGCCCCAGCATTTT.

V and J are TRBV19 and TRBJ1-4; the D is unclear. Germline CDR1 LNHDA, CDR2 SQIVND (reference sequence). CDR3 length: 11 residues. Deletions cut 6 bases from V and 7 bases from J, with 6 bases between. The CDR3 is CASSLGEKLFF. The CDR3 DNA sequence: TGTGCCAGTAGCCTAGGTGAAAAACTGTTTTTT. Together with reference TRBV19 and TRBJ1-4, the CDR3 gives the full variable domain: DGGITQSPKYLFRKEGQNVTLSCEQNLNHDAMYWYRQDPGQGLRLIYYSQIVNDFQKGDIAEGYSVSREKKESFPLTVTSAQKNPTAFYLCASSLGEKLFFGSGTQLSVL.

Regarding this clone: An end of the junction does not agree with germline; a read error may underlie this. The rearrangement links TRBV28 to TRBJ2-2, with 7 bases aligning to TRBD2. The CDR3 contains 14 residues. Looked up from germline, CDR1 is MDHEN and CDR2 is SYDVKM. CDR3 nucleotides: TGTGCCAGCAGTTTGGGAGGGAACAACGGGGAGCTGTTTTTT. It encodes CASSLGGNNGELFF.

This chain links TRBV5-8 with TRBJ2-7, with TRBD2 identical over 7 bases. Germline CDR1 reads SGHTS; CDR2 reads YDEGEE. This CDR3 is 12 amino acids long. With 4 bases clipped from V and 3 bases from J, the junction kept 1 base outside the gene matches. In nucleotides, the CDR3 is TGTGCCAGCAGCCGCGGGGGCTACGAGCAGTACTTC. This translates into CASSRGGYEQYF.

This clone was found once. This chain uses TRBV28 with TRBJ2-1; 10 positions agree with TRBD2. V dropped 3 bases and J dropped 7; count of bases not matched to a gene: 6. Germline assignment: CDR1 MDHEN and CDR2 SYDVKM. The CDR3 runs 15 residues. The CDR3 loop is CASSLLTSGPNEQFF. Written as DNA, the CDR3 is TGTGCCAGCAGTTTGTTGACTAGCGGGCCTAATGAGCAGTTCTTC.

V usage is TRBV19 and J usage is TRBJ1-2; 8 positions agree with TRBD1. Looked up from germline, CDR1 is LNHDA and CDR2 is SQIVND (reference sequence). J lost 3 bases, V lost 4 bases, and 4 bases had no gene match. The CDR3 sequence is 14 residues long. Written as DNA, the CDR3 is TGTGCCAGTAGTAGCTCAGGGGGCGACTATGGCTACACCTTC. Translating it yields CASSSSGGDYGYTF.

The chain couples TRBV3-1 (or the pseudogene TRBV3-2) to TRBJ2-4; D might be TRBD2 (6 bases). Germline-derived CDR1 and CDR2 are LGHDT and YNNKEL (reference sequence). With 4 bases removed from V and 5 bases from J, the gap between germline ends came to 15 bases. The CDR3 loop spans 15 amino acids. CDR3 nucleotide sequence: TGTGCCAGCAGCCGGGGGGTGTCGGCGGAAAACATTCAGTACTTC. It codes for CASSRGVSAENIQYF.

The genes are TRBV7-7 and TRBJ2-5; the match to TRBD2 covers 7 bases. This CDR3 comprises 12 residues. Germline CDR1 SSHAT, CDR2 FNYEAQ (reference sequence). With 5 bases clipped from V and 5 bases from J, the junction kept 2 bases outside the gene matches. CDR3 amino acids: CASSPTSETQYF. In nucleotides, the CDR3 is TGTGCCAGCAGCCCGACTAGCGAGACCCAGTACTTC.